A single sample is the source of the 5 T cell receptor beta chains below, sequenced in a study of blood T cell repertoires in COVID-19. Repertoires were generated with immunoSEQ multiplex PCR, while TCRdb's copy carries only in-frame clones and drops some. The sample includes over 65,000 clones, around 80% seen only once; the top ten take 12%. Sequenced input: peripheral blood. These receptors all come from a woman aged 40-49 years with active or convalescent COVID-19.

This clone has only a few counts. The J gene is TRBJ2-3, the V gene TRBV18, with 10 positions matching TRBD2. Per the germline V gene, CDR1 is KGHSH and CDR2 is LQKENI. The CDR3 has 16 amino acids. Trimming at V came to 3 bases and at J to 4 bases, leaving 7 bases not matched to a gene. The CDR3 protein is CASSPVLAGDPDTQYF. Here the CDR3 DNA reads TGTGCCAGCTCACCTGTTCTAGCGGGAGATCCAGATACGCAGTATTTT.

This clone occurred a few times. The CDR3 DNA is TGTGCCAGCAGCGGCACTAGCGGGGGGGCGAGCGAGCAGTACTTC. Protein sequence: CASSGTSGGASEQYF. The chain recombines TRBV7-2 with TRBJ2-7; TRBD2 matches 13 bases. Germline lookup yields CDR1 SGHTA and CDR2 FQGNSA. The V segment lost 5 bases and the J segment 6 bases; nucleotides outside the gene matches: 7. The CDR3 is 15 residues long.

V is TRBV11-2 and J is TRBJ2-1; a weak D match, TRBD1 (6 bases). This CDR3 is built from 18 residues. Looked up from germline, CDR1 is SGHAT and CDR2 is FQNNGV. The V gene lost 4 bases and the J gene lost 5 bases, with 24 bases spanning the gap. The CDR3 DNA is TGTGCCAGCAGCTCGAGAACAGGGTTCGTTTTAGGCGACAATGAGCAGTTCTTC. Its protein is CASSSRTGFVLGDNEQFF.

The chain is built from TRBV28 and TRBJ2-1; 14 bases are a match to TRBD2. This CDR3 spans 16 amino acids. Per the germline V gene, CDR1 is MDHEN and CDR2 is SYDVKM. V lost 7 bases and J lost 9; bases outside the gene matches: 11. The CDR3 loop is CASTTVGLAGAGEQFF. The CDR3 DNA follows: TGTGCCAGCACCACCGTGGGACTAGCGGGAGCCGGTGAGCAGTTCTTC. Based on the CDR3 plus reference TRBV28 and TRBJ2-1, the full variable domain is DVKVTQSSRYLVKRTGEKVFLECVQDMDHENMFWYRQDPGLGLRLIYFSYDVKMKEKGDIPEGYSVSREKKERFSLILESASTNQTSMYLCASTTVGLAGAGEQFFGPGTRLTVL.

This chain joins TRBV20-1 and TRBJ2-7; the match to TRBD2 covers 15 bases. With 3 bases clipped from V and 0 bases from J, the junction kept 12 bases outside the gene matches. The CDR3 contains 19 residues. From germline, CDR1 is DFQATT and CDR2 SNEGSKA (reference sequence). CDR3 sequence: CSASPLKGLAGGLSYEQYF. The CDR3 nucleotides are TGCAGTGCTAGTCCCTTAAAGGGACTAGCGGGAGGACTCTCCTACGAGCAGTACTTC.